This T cell receptor beta chain is drawn from a study of shared clonotypes between healthy human individuals. This CDR3 contains 13 residues. The trim removed 6 bases at V and 6 bases at J, leaving 3 bases unmatched. Germline assignment: CDR1 ENHRY and CDR2 SYGVKD. The data were produced by immunoSEQ multiplex PCR, yet TCRdb's version contains in-frame clones alone and is incomplete. Among 2 million to 3 million clones listed, roughly 93% were seen once. V is TRBV10-3 and J is TRBJ2-2, with 8 nucleotides matching TRBD2. The sample was naive CD4+ T cells from PBMCs. Subset in this sample: CD45RA+ positively selected. The receptor's source is a man between 18 and 35 years old in good health. Some clones in this sample may be carry-over from other donors' samples. This chain's CDR3 is CAIRRTSPGELFF. The CDR3 DNA is TGTGCCATCAGGAGGACTAGCCCCGGGGAGCTGTTTTTT.